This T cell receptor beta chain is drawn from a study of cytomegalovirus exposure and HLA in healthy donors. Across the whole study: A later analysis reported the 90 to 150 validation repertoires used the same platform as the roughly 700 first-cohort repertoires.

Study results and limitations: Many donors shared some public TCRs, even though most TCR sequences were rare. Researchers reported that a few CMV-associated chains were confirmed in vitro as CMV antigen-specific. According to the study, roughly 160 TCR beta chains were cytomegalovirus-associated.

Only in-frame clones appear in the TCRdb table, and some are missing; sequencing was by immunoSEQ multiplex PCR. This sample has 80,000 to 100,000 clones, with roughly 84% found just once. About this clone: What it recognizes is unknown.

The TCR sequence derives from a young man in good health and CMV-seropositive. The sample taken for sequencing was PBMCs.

For the CDR3, the DNA is TGTGCCAGCAGTGGACACAGGGGTGTCACTGAAGCTTTCTTT. This sequence encodes CASSGHRGVTEAFF. The chain couples TRBV6-5 to TRBJ1-1, with TRBD1 matching 7 bases. Unmatched junction bases numbered 7, after V lost 5 bases and J lost 4 bases. CDR3 length: 14 residues. Germline V CDR1 and CDR2: MNHEY, SVGAGI.